The 5 T cell receptor beta chains below were found in one sample sequenced in a study of shared T cell receptors in the human thymus. Libraries were prepared by immunoSEQ multiplex PCR; TCRdb keeps only in-frame clonotypes and omits some of them. This table has hundreds of thousands of clones, around 93% appearing once. The source material was thymocytes. These TCRs come from a human donor.

The chain joins TRBV10-1 to TRBJ2-3, with 7 bases that match TRBD1. There are 14 residues in the CDR3. Germline CDR1 and CDR2: WNHNN and SYGVQD (reference sequence). Unmatched junction bases numbered 7, after V lost 6 bases and J lost 4 bases. The CDR3: CASSQGVTADTQYF. In nucleotides, the CDR3 is TGCGCCAGCAGCCAGGGGGTTACGGCAGATACGCAGTATTTT.

The chain joins TRBV7-2 to TRBJ2-5, with 10 bases fitting TRBD2. Trimming took 5 bases from V and 2 from J; bases not matched to a gene: 5. Germline V gives CDR1 SGHTA, CDR2 FQGNSA. The CDR3 has 15 residues. The CDR3 reads CASSHRTSGQETQYF. The CDR3 region has the DNA TGTGCCAGCAGCCATCGGACTAGCGGACAAGAGACCCAGTACTTC. Looking up the rest from reference TRBV7-2 and TRBJ2-5 gives the full variable domain: GAGVSQSPSNKVTEKGKDVELRCDPISGHTALYWYRQSLGQGLEFLIYFQGNSAPDKSGLPSDRFSAERTGGSVSTLTIQRTQQEDSAVYLCASSHRTSGQETQYFGPGTRLLVL.

V is TRBV7-7 and J is TRBJ2-3, with D hard to call. The CDR3 loop spans 13 amino acids. In germline, CDR1 is SSHAT, CDR2 FNYEAQ (reference sequence). V was cut by 3 bases and J by 3 bases, with 7 bases left in between. CDR3 DNA sequence: TGTGCCAGCAGCTTTAGCAGGACAGATACGCAGTATTTT. Translating it yields CASSFSRTDTQYF.

The CDR3 here is CASTLGGPETQYF. Here the CDR3 DNA reads TGTGCCAGCACTCTTGGGGGGCCGGAGACCCAGTACTTC. The chain employs TRBV7-2 and TRBJ2-5; D may match TRBD1 or TRBD2 (6 bases each). V lost 7 bases and J 5 bases, leaving 14 bases between the germline ends. The CDR3 length is 13 residues. Germline V gene data show CDR1 as SGHTA and CDR2 as FQGNSA.

The rearrangement uses TRBV11-3 and TRBJ1-3, with a tentative D call TRBD1 (6 bases). There are 14 residues in the CDR3. Trimming left V 2 bases short and J 2 bases short, with 7 bases between. Germline assignment: CDR1 SGHNT and CDR2 YENEEA. The CDR3 nucleotides read TGTGCCAGCAGCTTAACAGGGCCTGGAAACACCATATATTTT. Its protein product is CASSLTGPGNTIYF.